The following is a TCR beta chain sequence with its context. Its antigen remains unidentified. The sequenced fragment ends 3 residues before the CDR3 boundary, so the rest is inferred from the germline J gene. This entry is derived from a study of T cells in women clearing cervical HPV infection. About the research overall: Controls gave blood once infection was undetectable; cases at lesion identification. Notes on the study in general: TRBV6-7 abundance was lower in cases than controls (roughly 0.12% versus 0.15%).

The CDR3 runs to 15 residues. Germline loops: CDR1 LNHDA, CDR2 SQIVND (reference sequence). The repertoire was sequenced with immunoSEQ multiplex PCR; TCRdb's copy has only in-frame clones and lacks some. This sample's table reports around 33,000 clones. All donors had a single incident cervical HPV16 infection, not prevalent. The source is a woman between 18 and 75 years old with a cervical HPV16 infection that either progressed to CIN3+ or cleared (not recorded which). The sequencing input was blood buffy coat. This chain connects TRBV19 to TRBJ1-2, with D unresolved. CDR3 DNA (partial): TGTGCCACTGTACCTAGCGGCAGCTCCTACAATGAC. It specifies CATVPSGSSYND. The complete CDR3 sequence is CATVPSGSSYNDYTF. Full variable domain (remainder filled in from reference TRBV19 and TRBJ1-2): DGGITQSPKYLFRKEGQNVTLSCEQNLNHDAMYWYRQDPGQGLRLIYYSQIVNDFQKGDIAEGYSVSREKKESFPLTVTSAQKNPTAFYLCATVPSGSSYNDYTFGSGTRLTVV.